Listed below are T cell receptor beta chains from one sample, sequenced in a study of T cell responses to AZD1222 COVID-19 vaccine. The protocol was immunoSEQ multiplex PCR, while the TCRdb copy is restricted to in-frame clones and leaves out a portion. The sample consists of more than 85,000 clones, 88% of them appearing once. Material: peripheral blood, obtained on day 0 of AZD1222 vaccination. The receptors derive from an adult in good health. Each CDR3 is given with its conserved first and last residue. A D gene is named only where the DNA matches it firmly. Rows give clone size only sometimes, using once, few, many, or a class for an expanded clone.

V gene: TRBV5-8
D gene: .
J gene: TRBJ1-6
clone size: .
CDR3 protein: CASSLEGRPEAPLHF
CDR3 DNA: TGTGCCAGCAGCTTGGAGGGCAGGCCAGAGGCACCCCTCCACTTT

V gene: TRBV6-6
D gene: .
J gene: TRBJ1-5
clone size: .
CDR3 protein: CASSTLQGTNQPQHF
CDR3 DNA: TGTGCCAGCAGTACCCTCCAGGGGACCAATCAGCCCCAGCATTTT

V gene: TRBV3-1/TRBV3-2
D gene: TRBD1
J gene: TRBJ1-4
clone size: few
CDR3 protein: CASSQMTGEGEKLFF
CDR3 DNA: TGTGCCAGCAGCCAAATGACAGGGGAGGGTGAAAAACTGTTTTTT

V gene: TRBV29-1
D gene: TRBD1
J gene: TRBJ1-6
clone size: .
CDR3 protein: CSVQSGTGQSPLHF
CDR3 DNA: TGCAGCGTTCAGAGTGGGACAGGCCAGTCACCCCTCCACTTT

V gene: TRBV6-5
D gene: .
J gene: TRBJ1-2
clone size: few
CDR3 protein: CASRTAYGYTF
CDR3 DNA: TGTGCCAGCAGGACAGCCTATGGCTACACCTTC

V gene: TRBV19
D gene: TRBD1
J gene: TRBJ1-1
clone size: .
CDR3 protein: CASSDGGGWTEAFF
CDR3 DNA: TGTGCCAGTAGTGACGGAGGGGGCTGGACTGAAGCTTTCTTT

V gene: TRBV15
D gene: .
J gene: TRBJ2-6
clone size: .
CDR3 protein: CATRKWGLGANVLTF
CDR3 DNA: TGTGCCACCAGGAAATGGGGGTTGGGGGCCAACGTCCTGACTTTC

V gene: TRBV7-6
D gene: .
J gene: TRBJ1-5
clone size: .
CDR3 protein: CASSLEFTYQPQHF
CDR3 DNA: TGTGCCAGCAGCCTGGAGTTTACTTATCAGCCCCAGCATTTT

V gene: TRBV11-2
D gene: .
J gene: TRBJ1-2
clone size: .
CDR3 protein: CASSRNQGRGYGYTF
CDR3 DNA: TGTGCCAGCAGCCGAAATCAGGGGCGTGGCTATGGCTACACCTTC

V gene: TRBV5-4
D gene: TRBD1
J gene: TRBJ1-1
clone size: .
CDR3 protein: CASSLGQGAWRGTEAFF
CDR3 DNA: TGTGCCAGCAGCTTGGGGCAGGGGGCTTGGAGGGGCACTGAAGCTTTCTTT

V gene: TRBV3-1/TRBV3-2
D gene: TRBD1
J gene: TRBJ1-2
clone size: .
CDR3 protein: CASSQGWDRLSFGYTF
CDR3 DNA: TGTGCCAGCAGCCAGGGTTGGGACAGACTGTCCTTTGGCTACACCTTC

V gene: TRBV27
D gene: .
J gene: TRBJ1-6
clone size: .
CDR3 protein: CASSRTVTSSYNSPLHF
CDR3 DNA: TGTGCCAGCAGCCGCACAGTGACTAGCTCCTATAATTCACCCCTCCACTTT

V gene: TRBV27
D gene: .
J gene: TRBJ2-7
clone size: .
CDR3 protein: CASSLKGPSAYEQYF
CDR3 DNA: TGTGCCAGCAGTTTAAAGGGGCCCTCAGCCTACGAGCAGTACTTC

V gene: TRBV6-5
D gene: .
J gene: TRBJ2-4
clone size: .
CDR3 protein: CASSFSRDLAKNIQYF
CDR3 DNA: TGTGCCAGCAGTTTTTCCAGGGACCTAGCCAAAAACATTCAGTACTTC

V gene: TRBV2
D gene: TRBD1
J gene: TRBJ2-1
clone size: .
CDR3 protein: CASKQDRNYNEQFF
CDR3 DNA: TGTGCCAGCAAGCAGGACAGGAACTACAATGAGCAGTTCTTC

V gene: TRBV7-9
D gene: .
J gene: TRBJ1-4
clone size: .
CDR3 protein: CASSLTRGGVEKLFF
CDR3 DNA: TGTGCCAGCAGCTTAACGCGGGGTGGGGTTGAAAAACTGTTTTTT

V gene: TRBV27
D gene: .
J gene: TRBJ2-7
clone size: .
CDR3 protein: CASRAIGGSYEQYF
CDR3 DNA: TGTGCCAGTCGGGCCATAGGGGGGTCCTACGAGCAGTACTTC

V gene: TRBV3-1/TRBV3-2
D gene: .
J gene: TRBJ1-4
clone size: .
CDR3 protein: CASSPVNEKLFF
CDR3 DNA: TGTGCCAGCAGCCCTGTAAATGAAAAACTGTTTTTT

V gene: TRBV2
D gene: .
J gene: TRBJ1-6
clone size: few
CDR3 protein: CASSFGHNSPLHF
CDR3 DNA: TGTGCCAGCAGCTTCGGTCATAATTCACCCCTCCACTTT

V gene: TRBV19
D gene: .
J gene: TRBJ1-1
clone size: .
CDR3 protein: CASSSTGLGNTEAFF
CDR3 DNA: TGTGCCAGTAGCTCGACAGGTCTTGGGAACACTGAAGCTTTCTTT

V gene: TRBV2
D gene: .
J gene: TRBJ1-5
clone size: few
CDR3 protein: CASSADRSSNQPQHF
CDR3 DNA: TGTGCCAGCAGCGCTGACAGGTCTAGCAATCAGCCCCAGCATTTT

V gene: TRBV7-9
D gene: TRBD1
J gene: TRBJ2-3
clone size: .
CDR3 protein: CASSLYRGGTDTQYF
CDR3 DNA: TGTGCCAGCAGCCTTTACAGGGGTGGCACAGATACGCAGTATTTT

V gene: TRBV30
D gene: .
J gene: TRBJ1-6
clone size: .
CDR3 protein: CAWSVRQFNSPLHF
CDR3 DNA: TGTGCCTGGAGTGTACGCCAGTTTAATTCACCCCTCCACTTT

V gene: TRBV30
D gene: .
J gene: TRBJ2-6
clone size: once
CDR3 protein: CAWSQWVSGANVLTF
CDR3 DNA: TGTGCCTGGAGTCAGTGGGTCTCTGGGGCCAACGTCCTGACTTTC

V gene: TRBV27
D gene: .
J gene: TRBJ2-7
clone size: .
CDR3 protein: CASSLRLARIYEQYF
CDR3 DNA: TGTGCCAGCAGTTTAAGGCTAGCGAGGATCTACGAGCAGTACTTC

V gene: TRBV14
D gene: TRBD1
J gene: TRBJ2-2
clone size: .
CDR3 protein: CASSQGGTVPGELFF
CDR3 DNA: TGTGCCAGCAGCCAAGGGGGGACAGTTCCCGGGGAGCTGTTTTTT

V gene: TRBV6-5
D gene: .
J gene: TRBJ2-3
clone size: .
CDR3 protein: CASSLRQSTDTQYF
CDR3 DNA: TGTGCCAGCAGTTTAAGACAGAGCACAGATACGCAGTATTTT

V gene: TRBV23-1
D gene: .
J gene: TRBJ2-1
clone size: .
CDR3 protein: CASSQSADSTEQFF
CDR3 DNA: TGCGCCAGCAGTCAATCGGCCGACAGCACTGAGCAGTTCTTC

V gene: TRBV27
D gene: .
J gene: TRBJ2-6
clone size: few
CDR3 protein: CASSPRSGANVLTF
CDR3 DNA: TGTGCCAGCAGTCCACGCTCTGGGGCCAACGTCCTGACTTTC